These 22 T cell receptor beta chains originate from one sample sequenced in a study of T cell repertoires in cytomegalovirus infection. TCRdb re-derived calls from the reads in MiXCR, one entry per CDR3 protein. The sample comprises about 460,000 distinct CDR3 sequences, about 11% of which are singletons, and more than 8.5% rests with the top ten. The sequenced sample consisted of PBMCs. The receptors shown here come from a human donor in good health (CMV status not recorded). Some clones in this sample may be carry-over from other donors' samples.

This clonotype was detected many times. The chain is built from TRBV29-1 and TRBJ1-2; D is perhaps TRBD1 (5 bases). V lost 6 bases to trimming and J lost 3 bases, with 11 bases between them. This CDR3 contains 12 residues. The V gene's germline CDR1 is SQVTM and CDR2 ANQGSEA. Written as DNA, the CDR3 is TGCAGCGTCGCGGGGCCCGACTATGGCTACACCTTC. Translated: CSVAGPDYGYTF.

This clonotype was picked up many times. The chain couples TRBV5-6 to TRBJ2-7; weak D call: TRBD1 (8 bases). This CDR3 spans 16 amino acids. Germline values: CDR1 SGHDT, CDR2 YYEEEE. The V and J ends lost 3 bases and 5 bases respectively, with 21 bases between them. The CDR3 protein is CASSSTIRTGRDEQYF. The CDR3 DNA reads TGTGCCAGCAGCTCCACCATAAGGACAGGGAGGGACGAGCAGTACTTC.

This clonotype appeared many times. The gene calls are TRBV7-2 and TRBJ1-5; 12 positions match TRBD1. The V segment lost 5 bases and the J segment 7 bases; nucleotides outside the gene matches: 3. Germline assignment: CDR1 SGHTA and CDR2 FQGNSA. The CDR3 contains 14 residues. In DNA, the CDR3 is TGTGCCAGCAGCAGGGACAGGGGGCAACAGCCCCAGCATTTT. It codes for CASSRDRGQQPQHF.

In this sample, this clonotype turned up many times. The chain is built from TRBV7-6 and TRBJ1-4, with 7 bases fitting TRBD1. This CDR3 is 14 amino acids long. V shed 2 bases and J 8 bases; nucleotides not matched to a gene: 5. The germline CDR1 and CDR2 sequences are SGHVS and FNYEAQ. The CDR3 nucleotides are TGTGCCAGCAGCTTAAGGGGGCTTGAAGAAAAACTGTTTTTT. This codes for CASSLRGLEEKLFF. The whole variable domain, remainder taken from reference TRBV7-6 and TRBJ1-4, is GAGVSQSPRYKVTKRGQDVALRCDPISGHVSLYWYRQALGQGPEFLTYFNYEAQQDKSGLPNDRFSAERPEGSISTLTIQRTEQRDSAMYRCASSLRGLEEKLFFGSGTQLSVL.

Many counts were recorded for this clonotype. This CDR3 reads CASSTLAGQETQYF. In DNA, the CDR3 is TGTGCCAGCAGTACCCTAGCGGGGCAAGAGACCCAGTACTTC. This rearrangement joins TRBV6-2 or TRBV6-3 to TRBJ2-5, with TRBD2 identical over 9 bases. The germline V gene encodes CDR1 MNHEY and CDR2 SVGEGT. The V gene end was trimmed by 5 bases and the J gene end by 2 bases; junction bases not matched to a gene: 3. The CDR3 is 14 residues long.

The V call is TRBV6-6, the J call TRBJ2-7; no clear D gene. CDR1 MNHNY and CDR2 SVGAGI come from the germline V gene (reference sequence). Deletions cut 2 bases from V and 11 bases from J, with 13 bases between. The CDR3 spans 12 residues. The CDR3 is CASSYPEALEYF. The CDR3 DNA is TGTGCCAGCAGTTACCCCGAAGCCTTGGAGTACTTC.

The chain is built from TRBV23-1 and TRBJ2-3, with a weak D call TRBD2 (6 bases). TRBV23-1 is filed as an ORF, its function uncertain. The CDR3 consists of 12 residues. Deletions cut 10 bases from V and 6 bases from J, with 14 bases between. The DNA for the CDR3 is TGCGCCAACCCGGGAGCGAGTGATACGCAGTATTTT. Protein product: CANPGASDTQYF.

This clonotype was detected only a few times. The chain employs TRBV25-1 and TRBJ2-7; TRBD1 matches 8 bases. Germline assignment: CDR1 MGHDK and CDR2 SYGVNS. The CDR3 totals 14 residues. V was pared by 7 bases and J by 5 bases, with 10 bases of the junction left unmatched. The CDR3 DNA reads as TGTGCCAGCAACTTCGGGACAGGCGGCGACGAGCAGTACTTC. The encoded protein is CASNFGTGGDEQYF.

This clonotype came up many times. The genes are TRBV29-1 and TRBJ2-5; 8 bases are shared with TRBD2. The CDR3 contains 13 residues. Losses at the gene ends were 4 bases for V and 6 bases for J; bases not matched to a gene: 7. CDR1 SQVTM and CDR2 ANQGSEA come from the germline V gene. The CDR3 here is CSVAAGVAKTQYF. CDR3 DNA sequence: TGCAGCGTTGCAGCGGGAGTTGCAAAGACCCAGTACTTC.

Only a few counts were recorded for this clonotype. The genes are TRBV20-1 and TRBJ2-1; possible D gene TRBD2, 6 bases. V was cut by 0 bases and J by 5 bases, with 14 bases left in between. CDR1 is DFQATT and CDR2 is SNEGSKA in the germline V gene (reference sequence). The CDR3 consists of 15 residues. Here the CDR3 DNA reads TGCAGTGCTAGAGATCAAACGGGAGTCCACAATGAGCAGTTCTTC. Translating it yields CSARDQTGVHNEQFF.

This clonotype appeared many times. The V gene is TRBV7-8, the J gene TRBJ2-2, with 9 bases identical to TRBD2. Germline CDR1 reads SGHVS; CDR2 reads FQNEAQ. V lost 1 base to trimming and J lost 4 bases; unmatched junction nucleotides: 4. This CDR3 is built from 16 residues. CDR3 in amino acids: CASSLGSSGVTGELFF. The CDR3 DNA sequence: TGTGCCAGCAGCTTAGGTTCTAGCGGGGTCACCGGGGAGCTGTTTTTT.

The sample holds many counts of this clonotype. CDR3 in amino acids: CASMAQRDSLNTGELFF. The DNA of the CDR3 is TGCGCCAGCATGGCCCAACGGGACAGCCTTAACACCGGGGAGCTGTTTTTT. The chain uses TRBV5-1 and TRBJ2-2; 7 positions agree with TRBD1. CDR1 is SGHRS, CDR2 YFSETQ, per germline. J gave up 2 bases and V 6 bases, and 13 bases lay outside the gene matches. The CDR3 has 17 residues.

This clonotype has only a few counts. The chain links TRBV28 to TRBJ2-7; D might be TRBD1 (5 bases). V was clipped by 6 bases and J by 1 base, with 16 bases between them. The CDR3 sequence is 15 residues long. Per the germline V gene, CDR1 is MDHEN and CDR2 is SYDVKM. CDR3 sequence (DNA): TGTGCCAGCAGCGGCCTCGGCGACAGATCCTACGAGCAGTACTTC. It encodes CASSGLGDRSYEQYF.

The chain links TRBV5-1 to TRBJ1-2; the D gene is possibly TRBD1 (5 bases). V lost 0 bases, J lost 3 bases, and 12 bases lay in between. The V gene's germline CDR1 is SGHRS and CDR2 YFSETQ. The CDR3 covers 15 residues. The CDR3 protein is CASSLDAGPHYGYTF. CDR3 bases: TGCGCCAGCAGCTTGGATGCGGGGCCTCACTATGGCTACACCTTC.

This clonotype was seen only a few times. The chain links TRBV24-1 to TRBJ1-4; TRBD1 is a possible D gene (6 bases). The CDR3 is 12 residues long. CDR1 is KGHDR and CDR2 is SFDVKD in the germline V gene. V lost 3 bases and J lost 15, with 13 bases in between. The DNA for the CDR3 is TGTGCCACCAGTGATACCACGGGACAAATGTTTTTT. Its translation: CATSDTTGQMFF.

This clonotype has ten or more counts. This chain links TRBV7-2 with TRBJ2-7, with 10 bases fitting TRBD2. The CDR3 consists of 18 residues. Trimming cost V 1 base and J 6 bases; bases outside gene matches: 15. CDR1 SGHTA and CDR2 FQGNSA come from the germline V gene. CDR3 coding DNA: TGTGCCAGCAGCTTAGGACGGAGCGGGAGGGCGCCCCGGGGCGAGCAGTACTTC. It codes for CASSLGRSGRAPRGEQYF. The variable domain in full, with the rest retrieved from reference TRBV7-2 and TRBJ2-7, is GAGVSQSPSNKVTEKGKDVELRCDPISGHTALYWYRQSLGQGLEFLIYFQGNSAPDKSGLPSDRFSAERTGGSVSTLTIQRTQQEDSAVYLCASSLGRSGRAPRGEQYFGPGTRLTVT.

This CDR3 is CASSLQPPGQGAQEQFF. CDR3 in DNA: TGCGCCAGCAGCTTGCAACCTCCGGGACAGGGGGCCCAAGAGCAGTTCTTC. The chain carries TRBV5-1 and TRBJ2-1; 12 bases line up with TRBD1. J was trimmed by 10 bases and V by 1 base; bases with no gene match: 12. In germline, CDR1 is SGHRS, CDR2 YFSETQ. The CDR3 has 17 residues.

The rearrangement uses TRBV29-1 and TRBJ1-1; D remains unclear. CDR1 is SQVTM, CDR2 ANQGSEA, per germline. The CDR3 is made up of 11 amino acids. With 7 bases removed from V and 5 bases from J, the gap between germline ends came to 11 bases. The DNA of the CDR3 is TGCAGCGCCGTGGAGCAGACTGAAGCTTTCTTT. It encodes CSAVEQTEAFF.

In regard to this clonotype: This may stem from a read error, because a much larger clone lies one nucleotide away. V usage is TRBV7-4 and J usage is TRBJ2-5; D remains unclear. Germline CDR1 SGHVT, CDR2 SQSDAQ. The germline V and J ends were trimmed by 8 bases and 2 bases, with 9 bases remaining between them. The CDR3 contains 12 residues. The CDR3 nucleotides are TGTGCCAGCCGCGGTGCGCAAGAGACCCAGTACTTC. This gives the protein CASRGAQETQYF.

The table lists this clonotype with a few counts. The rearrangement uses TRBV10-3 and TRBJ2-3; D is unresolved. CDR3 size: 12 residues. Deletions cut 5 bases from V and 2 bases from J, with 5 bases between. CDR1 is ENHRY, CDR2 SYGVKD, per germline. DNA for the CDR3: TGTGCCATCAGTCCACACACAGATACGCAGTATTTT. This gives the protein CAISPHTDTQYF.

This clonotype has just a few counts. The J gene is TRBJ2-4, the V gene TRBV28, with D perhaps matching TRBD1 (6 bases). The CDR3 spans 14 residues. Looked up from germline, CDR1 is MDHEN and CDR2 is SYDVKM. With 6 bases removed from V and 7 bases from J, the gap between germline ends came to 16 bases. This CDR3 is CASSSGEWVNIQYF. The CDR3 coding sequence is TGTGCCAGCAGCTCAGGGGAGTGGGTTAACATTCAGTACTTC.

V usage is TRBV25-1 and J usage is TRBJ1-5, with 7 bases identical to TRBD1. Trimming at V came to 9 bases and at J to 7 bases, leaving 6 bases not matched to a gene. The CDR3 length is 12 residues. Germline values: CDR1 MGHDK, CDR2 SYGVNS. CDR3: CASRQGLQPQHF. DNA of the CDR3: TGTGCCAGTCGACAGGGATTACAGCCCCAGCATTTT.